This T cell receptor (beta chain) comes out of a study of T cells in Graves' hyperthyroidism and ophthalmopathy. Study observations and caveats: Most thyroid clonotypes with frequency above 0.001 were detected in blood. By a 13 V-J model, ophthalmopathy was set apart from stable hyperthyroidism.

This clonotype was found many times. Its cognate antigen is unknown. CDR3 length: 15 residues. V shed 3 bases and J shed 3 bases, with 13 bases lying between them. CDR1 and CDR2 (germline): MNHEY, SMNVEV (reference sequence). The definition of stable Graves' hyperthyroidism was no ophthalmopathy progression within 18 months. The CDR3 regions of TCR beta were amplified from RNA transcripts. RT-PCR in the first round (using the HTBI primer set) targeted the TCR CDR3. TCRdb passed the multiplex PCR reads through MiXCR, listing each CDR3 protein once. The data show approximately 430,000 distinct CDR3 sequences, roughly 14% seen once.

Sequenced sample: blood. The clonotype was recovered from a woman aged 18 to 35 with Graves' hyperthyroidism. This chain joins TRBV27 and TRBJ2-3, with D tentatively TRBD1 (5 bases). This chain's CDR3 is CASSLSAGKTDTQYF. Here the CDR3 DNA reads TGTGCCAGCAGTTTGTCGGCAGGGAAGACAGATACGCAGTATTTT.